The 2 T cell receptor beta chains reported below all come from one sample, sequenced in a study of blood T cell repertoires in COVID-19. The table came from immunoSEQ multiplex PCR; TCRdb's copy has only in-frame clones and leaves some out. This sample has roughly 260,000 clones, with about nine tenths found just once. Sequencing input: peripheral blood. These receptors all stem from a man in his 60s who had recovered from COVID-19.

The V and J genes are TRBV7-8 and TRBJ1-2; D unresolved. The germline V gene encodes CDR1 SGHVS and CDR2 FQNEAQ. Trimming shortened V by 2 bases and J by 6 bases, and 10 bases separated the two germline ends. The CDR3 length is 13 residues. DNA for the CDR3: TGTGCCAGCAGCTTACGGGGAGACGATGGCTACACCTTC. Translated: CASSLRGDDGYTF.

This clone was seen only a few times. The chain has TRBV5-1 and TRBJ1-1; D is undetermined. There are 14 residues in the CDR3. Deletions cut 0 bases from V and 4 bases from J, with 10 bases between. Germline V lookup: CDR1 SGHRS, CDR2 YFSETQ. CDR3 nucleotide sequence: TGCGCCAGCAGCTTGGTACCGGGTCCCACTGAAGCTTTCTTT. The encoded protein is CASSLVPGPTEAFF. The complete variable domain, with remaining parts taken from reference TRBV5-1 and TRBJ1-1, reads KAGVTQTPRYLIKTRGQQVTLSCSPISGHRSVSWYQQTPGQGLQFLFEYFSETQRNKGNFPGRFSGRQFSNSRSEMNVSTLELGDSALYLCASSLVPGPTEAFFGQGTRLTVV.